These T cell receptor beta chains were read from a single sample in a study of blood T cell repertoires in COVID-19. The protocol was immunoSEQ multiplex PCR, while the TCRdb copy is restricted to in-frame clones and leaves out a portion. The sample lists 300,000 or so clones, 89% occurring once. Source material: PBMCs or T cells enriched from blood (not recorded which). Receptor source: a woman aged 45-60 years who had been exposed to COVID-19. CDR3s include the opening cysteine and the closing phenylalanine or tryptophan. A D gene is named only where the DNA matches it firmly. Size is omitted from some rows. Given values are once, few, many or a class for expanded clones.

d_call | cdr3_length | clone_size | j_call | v_call | cdr3_aa | cdr3_nt
- | 16 | few | TRBJ2-3 | TRBV4-1 | CASSQETTGNTDTQYF | TGCGCCAGCAGCCAAGAGACGACCGGGAACACAGATACGCAGTATTTT
TRBD2 | 18 | - | TRBJ2-1 | TRBV4-2 | CASSQEGLAGGPYNEQFF | TGTGCCAGCAGCCAAGAAGGACTAGCGGGGGGACCTTACAATGAGCAGTTCTTC
TRBD1 | 12 | - | TRBJ2-3 | TRBV6-5 | CASSRDRDVGYF | TGTGCCAGCAGTCGGGACAGGGACGTTGGGTATTTT
- | 15 | - | TRBJ2-1 | TRBV10-3 | CAISTPTGLGNEQFF | TGTGCCATCAGCACACCTACAGGGTTGGGGAATGAGCAGTTCTTC
TRBD1 | 15 | few | TRBJ1-2 | TRBV28 | CASRISLGQNYGYTF | TGTGCCAGCAGAATTAGCCTGGGACAGAACTATGGCTACACCTTC
- | 10 | - | TRBJ1-6 | TRBV28 | CASPDSPLHF | TGTGCCAGCCCGGATTCACCCCTCCACTTT
- | 15 | - | TRBJ1-5 | TRBV6-5 | CASCFYRVGNQPQHF | TGTGCCAGTTGTTTTTATAGAGTGGGCAATCAGCCCCAGCATTTT
TRBD2 | 14 | - | TRBJ2-7 | TRBV19 | CASSSSGGAYEQYF | TGTGCCAGTAGTTCTAGCGGGGGGGCCTACGAGCAGTACTTC
TRBD2 | 14 | - | TRBJ2-2 | TRBV11-3 | CASSKGLAGGELFF | TGTGCCAGCAGCAAGGGACTAGCGGGCGGGGAGCTGTTTTTT
- | 15 | - | TRBJ2-5 | TRBV27 | CASSLSRRVQETQYF | TGTGCCAGCAGTTTATCCCGCAGGGTCCAAGAGACCCAGTACTTC
TRBD1 | 15 | once | TRBJ2-7 | TRBV7-6 | CASSLFQQGADEQYF | TGTGCCAGCAGCCTTTTTCAACAGGGGGCGGACGAGCAGTACTTC
TRBD2 | 17 | - | TRBJ2-5 | TRBV3-1/TRBV3-2 | CASSQDRVAGYPTAQYF | TGTGCCAGCAGCCAAGATCGGGTAGCGGGGTACCCTACGGCCCAGTACTTC
TRBD1 | 15 | - | TRBJ2-3 | TRBV28 | CASSRQGGNTDTQYF | TGTGCCAGCAGTCGACAGGGGGGTAACACAGATACGCAGTATTTT
TRBD1 | 16 | once | TRBJ2-7 | TRBV5-4 | CASSPGTAHLTYEQYF | TGTGCCAGCAGCCCCGGGACAGCTCACCTCACCTACGAGCAGTACTTC
- | 14 | - | TRBJ1-2 | TRBV6-5 | CASRGAEANYGYTF | TGTGCCAGCAGGGGGGCGGAGGCAAACTATGGCTACACCTTC
- | 16 | - | TRBJ2-4 | TRBV3-1/TRBV3-2 | CASSLRQGLAKNIQYF | TGTGCCAGCAGCCTTCGACAGGGACTAGCCAAAAACATTCAGTACTTC
- | 15 | - | TRBJ1-5 | TRBV2 | CASRTGTSVLKPQHF | TGTGCCAGCAGAACCGGGACAAGCGTTTTGAAGCCCCAGCATTTT
- | 14 | - | TRBJ1-1 | TRBV5-4 | CASSLAVGGTEAFF | TGTGCCAGCAGCTTGGCGGTTGGAGGGACTGAAGCTTTCTTT
TRBD1 | 15 | - | TRBJ1-1 | TRBV30 | CAWSTPGQRGTEAFF | TGTGCCTGGAGTACACCGGGACAGCGCGGCACTGAAGCTTTCTTT
- | 12 | - | TRBJ2-7 | TRBV30 | CAWSQGLAEQYF | TGTGCCTGGAGCCAGGGTTTGGCGGAGCAGTACTTC
- | 13 | few | TRBJ1-2 | TRBV7-9 | CASSNAGTYGYTF | TGTGCCAGCAGCAACGCCGGGACATATGGCTACACCTTC
TRBD1 | 16 | - | TRBJ2-7 | TRBV5-1 | CASSGGQGALWYEQYF | TGCGCCAGCAGCGGGGGACAGGGGGCCCTCTGGTACGAGCAGTACTTC
TRBD1 | 18 | - | TRBJ1-5 | TRBV19 | CASTPSGSGTGLNQPQHF | TGTGCCAGTACCCCTTCAGGGAGCGGGACAGGGCTTAATCAGCCCCAGCATTTT
- | 17 | - | TRBJ2-1 | TRBV19 | CASSLSPPGSSYNEQFF | TGTGCCAGTAGTCTAAGCCCACCCGGGAGCTCCTACAATGAGCAGTTCTTC
- | 14 | - | TRBJ2-2 | TRBV28 | CASTPGENTGELFF | TGTGCCAGCACCCCAGGGGAGAACACCGGGGAGCTGTTTTTT
TRBD1 | 15 | - | TRBJ2-5 | TRBV7-9 | CASSLGQGTQETQYF | TGTGCCAGCAGCTTAGGACAGGGAACTCAAGAGACCCAGTACTTC
TRBD1 | 16 | - | TRBJ2-2 | TRBV4-1 | CASSQGGQGHTGELFF | TGCGCCAGCAGCCAAGGGGGACAGGGGCACACCGGGGAGCTGTTTTTT
- | 13 | - | TRBJ2-5 | TRBV6-4 | CATWGRAGETQYF | TGTGCCACCTGGGGTAGGGCAGGGGAGACCCAGTACTTC
- | 15 | - | TRBJ1-1 | TRBV6-4 | CASSDSRGRNTEAFF | TGTGCCAGCAGTGACTCAAGGGGTAGGAACACTGAAGCTTTCTTT
TRBD1 | 15 | once | TRBJ1-1 | TRBV28 | CASSPPGQANTEAFF | TGTGCCAGCAGTCCACCGGGACAGGCGAACACTGAAGCTTTCTTT
TRBD2 | 17 | once | TRBJ2-2 | TRBV3-1/TRBV3-2 | CASSQAGTSGRTGELFF | TGTGCCAGCAGCCAAGCCGGGACTAGCGGCAGGACCGGGGAGCTGTTTTTT
TRBD2 | 14 | - | TRBJ2-5 | TRBV2 | CASSEGLEQETQYF | TGTGCCAGCAGTGAGGGACTAGAGCAAGAGACCCAGTACTTC